This TCR beta chain was found in a study of T cell repertoires in cytomegalovirus infection. Study-wide context: Epitope selection comprised recently identified HLA-C-restricted CMV epitopes and well-studied HLA-B-restricted CMV epitopes. Through public TCR beta signatures, both CMV infection and matching HLA type were indicated.

The study's findings and limits: Cumulative public TCR beta family frequency identified CMV carriers with the relevant HLA.

TCRdb redid the calling of the reads with MiXCR, one entry per CDR3 protein. This table holds 800,000 to 950,000 distinct CDR3 sequences, 32% found once. Turning to this clonotype: Its antigen is still unknown.

The CDR3 runs 14 residues. Germline assignment: CDR1 SGHDT and CDR2 YYEEEE. Deletions cut 5 bases from V and 7 bases from J, with 18 bases between. The receptor was isolated from a human donor in good health (CMV status not recorded). Some clones in this sample may be carry-over from other donors' samples. This specimen was cultured CD8+ T cells from PBMCs, taken from culture after CMV antigen stimulation. The V gene is TRBV5-6, the J gene TRBJ2-5; a possible D gene is TRBD2 (5 bases). The CDR3 loop is CASSSPSGGGTQYF. The CDR3 coding sequence is TGTGCCAGCAGTTCCCCATCCGGAGGAGGGACCCAGTACTTC.